This TCR beta chain was recovered during a study of T cells in localized non-small cell lung cancer. On this clone itself: Its antigen is undetermined.

Libraries were prepared by immunoSEQ multiplex PCR; TCRdb keeps only in-frame clonotypes and omits some of them. Counted here are roughly 30,000 clones, approximately 90% occurring once; the ten biggest clones make up roughly 27%. Regarding the study as a whole: Adjacent uninvolved lung tissue had the highest T cell clonality, exceeding tumor. Analysis by sequencing included only one tumor region, so heterogeneity remains possible. Patients showing higher blood T cell density tended to see longer overall survival. Detection in adjacent lung was observed for a median about 50 of the top 100 tumor clones.

V lost 6 bases and J lost 3, with 15 bases in between. Per the germline V gene, CDR1 is MNHNY and CDR2 is SVGAGI (reference sequence). CDR3 length: 14 amino acids. This receptor was identified in a female donor at least 60 years old with stage I lung adenocarcinoma. V is TRBV6-6 and J is TRBJ2-7; D gene ambiguous. Material: peripheral blood, obtained before any cancer treatment. In DNA form, the CDR3 reads TGTGCCAGCAGCAAAGGACCGGACCGCTACGAGCAGTACTTC. This codes for CASSKGPDRYEQYF.